A selection of T cell receptor beta chains follows, all from one sample in a study of shared clonotypes between healthy human individuals. Measured with immunoSEQ multiplex PCR; TCRdb has only the in-frame clones, and not every one. Of over 800,000 clones in the sample, 85% to 95% were seen once. Material: naive CD8+ T cells sorted from blood. The source is a young man in good health. Both conserved end residues are part of each CDR3. Fields, in order: D gene, clone size, J gene, V gene, CDR3 protein, CDR3 DNA. D genes are given only for firm matches. Rows may omit the clone size; those that give it use once, few, many or a size class.

D: NA; size: NA; J: TRBJ2-3; V: TRBV27; CDR3: CASSSSSGGVPTDTQYF; DNA: TGTGCCAGCAGTTCCAGTAGTGGGGGAGTCCCAACAGATACGCAGTATTTT
D: NA; size: NA; J: TRBJ2-1; V: TRBV29-1; CDR3: CSVEGSYNEQFF; DNA: TGCAGCGTTGAGGGTTCCTACAATGAGCAGTTCTTC
D: TRBD1; size: NA; J: TRBJ2-2; V: TRBV9; CDR3: CASSSRDRVNTGELFF; DNA: TGTGCCAGCAGCAGCCGGGACAGGGTCAACACCGGGGAGCTGTTTTTT
D: TRBD2; size: NA; J: TRBJ2-7; V: TRBV5-6; CDR3: CASSSYEVLAEIGEQYF; DNA: TGTGCCAGCAGCTCCTATGAGGTCCTAGCGGAGATAGGGGAGCAGTACTTC
D: NA; size: NA; J: TRBJ2-3; V: TRBV7-2; CDR3: CASSFGLAREADTQYF; DNA: TGTGCCAGCAGCTTTGGACTGGCGAGGGAGGCAGATACGCAGTATTTT
D: NA; size: NA; J: TRBJ2-1; V: TRBV7-9; CDR3: CASSLAKGSSYNEQFF; DNA: TGTGCCAGCAGCTTAGCGAAGGGGAGCTCCTACAATGAGCAGTTCTTC
D: NA; size: NA; J: TRBJ2-5; V: TRBV29-1; CDR3: CSVDQETQYF; DNA: TGCAGCGTTGACCAAGAGACCCAGTACTTC
D: NA; size: NA; J: TRBJ1-4; V: TRBV19; CDR3: CASSPPGAKLFF; DNA: TGTGCCAGTAGTCCTCCCGGGGCTAAACTGTTTTTT
D: TRBD1; size: few; J: TRBJ2-1; V: TRBV6-5; CDR3: CASSSSGGFYNEQFF; DNA: TGTGCCAGCAGTTCATCAGGGGGCTTTTACAATGAGCAGTTCTTC
D: NA; size: NA; J: TRBJ1-1; V: TRBV6-1; CDR3: CASSEGPEAFF; DNA: TGTGCCAGCAGTGAAGGTCCTGAAGCTTTCTTT
D: NA; size: NA; J: TRBJ2-7; V: TRBV11-3; CDR3: CASSFGGYEQYF; DNA: TGTGCCAGCAGCTTCGGGGGATACGAGCAGTACTTC
D: TRBD2; size: NA; J: TRBJ2-1; V: TRBV28; CDR3: CASSLKGLAGGSYNEQFF; DNA: TGTGCCAGCAGTCTCAAGGGACTAGCGGGAGGCTCCTACAATGAGCAGTTCTTC
D: TRBD1; size: NA; J: TRBJ2-5; V: TRBV18; CDR3: CASSPWDSPDRYQETQYF; DNA: TGTGCCAGCTCACCATGGGACAGCCCCGATAGGTACCAAGAGACCCAGTACTTC
D: NA; size: NA; J: TRBJ2-3; V: TRBV10-1; CDR3: CASSDLRADTQYF; DNA: TGCGCCAGCAGTGATTTAAGGGCAGATACGCAGTATTTT
D: NA; size: NA; J: TRBJ1-3; V: TRBV2; CDR3: CASSETPSSGNTIYF; DNA: TGTGCCAGCAGTGAAACCCCGAGCTCTGGAAACACCATATATTTT
D: TRBD1; size: NA; J: TRBJ2-1; V: TRBV7-9; CDR3: CASSSGQGASNEQFF; DNA: TGTGCCAGCAGCTCAGGACAGGGGGCTTCCAATGAGCAGTTCTTC
D: NA; size: NA; J: TRBJ2-1; V: TRBV27; CDR3: CASSHIRVGIYNEQFF; DNA: TGTGCCAGCAGTCACATTAGAGTCGGTATATACAATGAGCAGTTCTTC
D: TRBD1; size: NA; J: TRBJ1-1; V: TRBV27; CDR3: CASSLDRADTEAFF; DNA: TGTGCCAGCAGTTTAGACAGGGCGGACACTGAAGCTTTCTTT
D: NA; size: NA; J: TRBJ2-1; V: TRBV4-1; CDR3: CASSHPLASEQFF; DNA: TGCGCCAGCAGCCACCCCCTCGCATCTGAGCAGTTCTTC
D: TRBD2; size: NA; J: TRBJ2-3; V: TRBV7-2; CDR3: CASSFGVLWGLEADTQYF; DNA: TGTGCCAGCAGCTTCGGAGTCTTGTGGGGACTAGAAGCAGATACGCAGTATTTT
D: NA; size: NA; J: TRBJ2-7; V: TRBV13; CDR3: CASSLGRHTDEQYF; DNA: TGTGCCAGCAGCTTAGGTCGACATACAGACGAGCAGTACTTC
D: TRBD2; size: NA; J: TRBJ2-7; V: TRBV5-5; CDR3: CASSFGTSGRAWTYEQYF; DNA: TGTGCCAGCAGCTTTGGGACTAGCGGGAGGGCCTGGACGTACGAGCAGTACTTC
D: NA; size: NA; J: TRBJ2-1; V: TRBV13; CDR3: CASSFGEPHNEQFF; DNA: TGTGCCAGCAGTTTCGGGGAGCCCCACAATGAGCAGTTCTTC
D: NA; size: once; J: TRBJ1-1; V: TRBV5-1; CDR3: CASSLVRSMNTEAFF; DNA: TGCGCCAGCAGCTTGGTACGCAGCATGAACACTGAAGCTTTCTTT
D: NA; size: NA; J: TRBJ2-5; V: TRBV2; CDR3: CASSEGGTQYF; DNA: TGTGCCAGCAGTGAAGGGGGGACCCAGTACTTC
D: TRBD2; size: NA; J: TRBJ2-1; V: TRBV29-1; CDR3: CSSIGTVIWTSGSIYNEQFF; DNA: TGCAGCTCTATAGGGACAGTCATCTGGACTAGCGGGAGCATCTACAATGAGCAGTTCTTC
D: NA; size: NA; J: TRBJ2-3; V: TRBV13; CDR3: CASSLGGGTDTQYF; DNA: TGTGCCAGCAGCTTAGGGGGTGGCACAGATACGCAGTATTTT
D: TRBD2; size: NA; J: TRBJ2-1; V: TRBV29-1; CDR3: CSAPTSGSHNEQFF; DNA: TGCAGCGCCCCAACTAGCGGGAGTCACAATGAGCAGTTCTTC
D: TRBD2; size: NA; J: TRBJ2-7; V: TRBV5-5; CDR3: CASSWTGGPSYYEQYF; DNA: TGTGCCAGCAGCTGGACGGGGGGTCCCTCTTACTACGAGCAGTACTTC
D: NA; size: NA; J: TRBJ2-7; V: TRBV7-6; CDR3: CASSLESPYEQYF; DNA: TGTGCCAGCAGCTTAGAATCTCCGTACGAGCAGTACTTC
D: NA; size: NA; J: TRBJ2-1; V: TRBV27; CDR3: CASSPVSVYNEQFF; DNA: TGTGCCAGCAGCCCGGTGTCGGTGTACAATGAGCAGTTCTTC
D: NA; size: NA; J: TRBJ2-7; V: TRBV5-5; CDR3: CASRGASRSYEQYF; DNA: TGTGCCAGCAGGGGGGCTTCGAGGAGCTACGAGCAGTACTTC
D: NA; size: NA; J: TRBJ1-2; V: TRBV29-1; CDR3: CSVEERQPYGYTF; DNA: TGCAGCGTTGAAGAACGGCAGCCCTATGGCTACACCTTC
D: TRBD2; size: NA; J: TRBJ2-5; V: TRBV29-1; CDR3: CSVEDSGLAEPQETQYF; DNA: TGCAGCGTTGAAGATTCGGGACTAGCGGAGCCACAAGAGACCCAGTACTTC
D: TRBD1; size: NA; J: TRBJ2-1; V: TRBV28; CDR3: CASSFGDRWIF; DNA: TGTGCCAGCAGTTTTGGGGACAGGTGGATCTTC
D: TRBD2; size: NA; J: TRBJ2-1; V: TRBV7-9; CDR3: CASSPPGASGSAYNEQFF; DNA: TGTGCCAGCAGCCCTCCGGGTGCTAGCGGGAGCGCCTACAATGAGCAGTTCTTC
D: NA; size: NA; J: TRBJ2-5; V: TRBV7-9; CDR3: CASTWSLETQYF; DNA: TGTGCCAGCACGTGGAGTTTGGAGACCCAGTACTTC
D: NA; size: NA; J: TRBJ1-1; V: TRBV29-1; CDR3: CSSRTLAPEAFF; DNA: TGCAGCTCAAGGACCCTGGCCCCTGAAGCTTTCTTT
D: NA; size: NA; J: TRBJ2-7; V: TRBV2; CDR3: CASRDFYADQSSYEQYF; DNA: TGTGCCAGCAGGGACTTTTATGCCGACCAGAGCTCCTACGAGCAGTACTTC
D: NA; size: NA; J: TRBJ1-5; V: TRBV7-9; CDR3: CASSSTANSNQPQHF; DNA: TGTGCCAGCAGCTCGACAGCAAATAGCAATCAGCCCCAGCATTTT
D: NA; size: NA; J: TRBJ2-1; V: TRBV7-2; CDR3: CASSLSWGSDYNEQFF; DNA: TGTGCCAGCAGCTTATCTTGGGGGTCGGACTACAATGAGCAGTTCTTC
D: NA; size: NA; J: TRBJ2-5; V: TRBV7-3; CDR3: CASSPGTLYQETQYF; DNA: TGTGCCAGCAGCCCCGGGACATTGTACCAAGAGACCCAGTACTTC
D: TRBD2; size: NA; J: TRBJ2-2; V: TRBV4-1; CDR3: CASSQEPSSGTGELFF; DNA: TGCGCCAGCAGCCAAGAACCGTCTAGCGGTACCGGGGAGCTGTTTTTT
D: NA; size: NA; J: TRBJ2-5; V: TRBV7-6; CDR3: CASSLEGVAVQETQYF; DNA: TGTGCCAGCAGCTTAGAGGGGGTAGCGGTCCAAGAGACCCAGTACTTC
D: NA; size: NA; J: TRBJ2-3; V: TRBV7-2; CDR3: CASSLSAALGLDTQYF; DNA: TGTGCCAGCAGCTTATCCGCGGCCTTGGGGTTAGATACGCAGTATTTT
D: NA; size: NA; J: TRBJ2-3; V: TRBV23-1; CDR3: CASSQSPETRPDTQYF; DNA: TGCGCCAGCAGTCAATCACCCGAGACTAGGCCAGATACGCAGTATTTT
D: NA; size: NA; J: TRBJ2-5; V: TRBV7-3; CDR3: CASSLTGGEETQYF; DNA: TGTGCCAGCAGCTTAACCGGGGGTGAGGAGACCCAGTACTTC
D: NA; size: NA; J: TRBJ1-2; V: TRBV14; CDR3: CASSQDSGDRGGYTF; DNA: TGTGCCAGCAGCCAAGATAGCGGGGACCGAGGTGGCTACACCTTC
D: TRBD1; size: NA; J: TRBJ2-7; V: TRBV27; CDR3: CASSHARQGGYEQYF; DNA: TGTGCCAGCAGTCATGCCCGACAGGGTGGCTACGAGCAGTACTTC
D: TRBD2; size: NA; J: TRBJ2-1; V: TRBV19; CDR3: CASSITSGSDSYNEQFF; DNA: TGTGCCAGTAGTATAACTAGCGGGAGTGACTCCTACAATGAGCAGTTCTTC
D: NA; size: NA; J: TRBJ2-2; V: TRBV7-9; CDR3: CASSRSETGARELFF; DNA: TGTGCCAGCAGCCGGTCCGAGACAGGAGCAAGGGAGCTGTTTTTT
D: TRBD2; size: NA; J: TRBJ2-7; V: TRBV27; CDR3: CASSLIRAGGTYEQYF; DNA: TGTGCCAGCAGTTTAATTCGGGCGGGAGGGACCTACGAGCAGTACTTC
D: NA; size: few; J: TRBJ2-7; V: TRBV27; CDR3: CASSLTSSYEQYF; DNA: TGTGCCAGCAGTCTAACTAGCTCCTACGAGCAGTACTTC
D: TRBD1; size: few; J: TRBJ1-1; V: TRBV28; CDR3: CAIDRGGNTEAFF; DNA: TGTGCCATCGACAGGGGGGGGAACACTGAAGCTTTCTTT